This is a list of T cell receptor beta chains from one sample in a study of read filtering for tumor transcriptome and immune sequencing. TCRdb processed the reads anew with MiXCR; each CDR3 protein has one entry. Of around 130,000 distinct CDR3 sequences listed, 13% were seen once; the top ten hold 9.5% to 12%. Sequencing input: a population of CD138-negative cells sorted from bone marrow. These receptors were taken from a donor at least 40 years old with multiple myeloma. Both conserved end residues are part of each CDR3.

V	J	CDR3
TRBV30	TRBJ2-7	CAWSNLGGSEQYF
TRBV29-1	TRBJ2-5	CSGRDSQETQYF
TRBV14	TRBJ2-1	CASSQGRLAGAHEQFF
TRBV10-1	TRBJ2-2	CASSGPPGGPNTGELFF
TRBV29-1	TRBJ1-1	CSVVRLNTGAFF
TRBV5-1	TRBJ1-5	CASSLFGADQPQHF
TRBV7-9	TRBJ2-5	CASSPTYQETQYF
TRBV5-4	TRBJ2-5	CASTPRGRGVETQYF
TRBV20-1	TRBJ1-1	CSARTENTEAFF
TRBV3-1	TRBJ1-2	CASSPWADSDNYGYTF
TRBV27	TRBJ1-5	CASGTGTRNQPQHF
TRBV20-1	TRBJ2-1	CSALAGVANEQFF